This T cell receptor beta chain comes out of a study of blood T cell repertoires in COVID-19. Overall study: Samples of COVID-19 (acute and convalescent) were obtained from the United States, Italy and Spain.

Measured with immunoSEQ multiplex PCR; TCRdb has only the in-frame clones, and not every one. The table shows about 290,000 clones, with roughly 89% occurring only once. This clone was seen a few times. The study drew participants aged 18 to 89 years from roughly 25 US areas. Donors of Cohort 3 who recovered were those that had two negative PCRs, clearance, or symptom resolution. Germline V gene data show CDR1 as MGHRA and CDR2 as YSYEKL. V shed 4 bases and J 6 bases; nucleotides not matched to a gene: 8. CDR3 length equals 15 residues. The sequenced material came from PBMCs or T cells enriched from blood (not recorded which). This chain uses TRBV4-1 with TRBJ2-7, with 11 bases fitting TRBD1. This TCR derives from a woman between 40 and 50 years old who had recovered from COVID-19. The CDR3 spells CASSPGQGARSEQYF. As DNA, the CDR3 is TGCGCCAGCAGCCCCGGACAGGGGGCGCGGTCCGAGCAGTACTTC.